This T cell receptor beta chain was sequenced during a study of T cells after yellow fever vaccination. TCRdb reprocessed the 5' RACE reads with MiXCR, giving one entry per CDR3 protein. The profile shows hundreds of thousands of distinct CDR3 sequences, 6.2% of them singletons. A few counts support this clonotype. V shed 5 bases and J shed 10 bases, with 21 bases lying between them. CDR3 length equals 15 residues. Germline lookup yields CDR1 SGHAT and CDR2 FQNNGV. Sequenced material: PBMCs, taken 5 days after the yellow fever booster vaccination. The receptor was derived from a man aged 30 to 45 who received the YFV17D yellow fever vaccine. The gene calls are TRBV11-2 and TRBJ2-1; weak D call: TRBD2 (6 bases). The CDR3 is CASSPRLSGVSEQFF. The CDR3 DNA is TGTGCCAGCAGCCCAAGACTGTCGGGAGTGAGCGAGCAGTTCTTC.